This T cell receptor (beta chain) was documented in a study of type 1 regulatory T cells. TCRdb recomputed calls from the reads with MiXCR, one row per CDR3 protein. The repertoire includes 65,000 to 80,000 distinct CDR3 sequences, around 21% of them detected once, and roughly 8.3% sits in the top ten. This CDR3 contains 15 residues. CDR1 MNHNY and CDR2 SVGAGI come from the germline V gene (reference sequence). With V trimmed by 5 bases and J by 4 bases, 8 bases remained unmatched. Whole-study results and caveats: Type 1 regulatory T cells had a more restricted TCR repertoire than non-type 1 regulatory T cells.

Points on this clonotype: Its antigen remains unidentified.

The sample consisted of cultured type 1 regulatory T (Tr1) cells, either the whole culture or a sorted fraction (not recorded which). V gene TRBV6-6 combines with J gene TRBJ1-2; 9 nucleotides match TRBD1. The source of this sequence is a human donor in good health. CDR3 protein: CASSPPGQGSYGYTF. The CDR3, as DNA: TGTGCCAGCAGTCCCCCGGGACAGGGAAGCTATGGCTACACCTTC.